Below are 21 T cell receptor beta chains sequenced from a single sample in a study of shared clonotypes between healthy human individuals. Only in-frame clones appear in the TCRdb table, and some are missing; sequencing was by immunoSEQ multiplex PCR. Among 300,000 to 400,000 clones listed, approximately 79% were seen once. The sequencing input was memory CD4+ T cells sorted from blood. Specified subset: CD45RA-negative fraction. Source of these receptors: a man aged 30 to 45 in good health.

This rearrangement joins TRBV7-9 to TRBJ2-3; D might be TRBD2 (5 bases). This CDR3 is built from 16 residues. The germline CDR1 and CDR2 sequences are SEHNR and FQNEAQ (reference sequence). V was clipped by 5 bases and J by 7 bases, with 22 bases between them. The CDR3 sequence is CASSGYTTTTTYTQYF. The CDR3 nucleotides read TGTGCCAGCAGCGGTTATACTACGACGACTACCTATACGCAGTATTTT.

This sequence joins TRBV18 and TRBJ2-7; D is unclear. In germline, CDR1 is KGHSH, CDR2 LQKENI. V dropped 2 bases and J dropped 3 bases, with 11 bases sitting between them. The CDR3 has 14 amino acids. The CDR3: CASSPSSVGYEQYF. In nucleotides, the CDR3 is TGTGCCAGCTCACCATCGAGCGTCGGCTACGAGCAGTACTTC.

This chain joins TRBV12-5 and TRBJ2-2, with TRBD2 matching over 11 bases. Germline V lookup: CDR1 LGHNT, CDR2 FRNRAP. V was pared by 3 bases and J by 1 base, with 16 bases of the junction left unmatched. CDR3 length: 21 residues. CDR3 in DNA: TGTGCTAGTGGTTTAGTGCAGGGACTAGCGGTTAATAAACTGAACACCGGGGAGCTGTTTTTT. This gives the protein CASGLVQGLAVNKLNTGELFF.

The V and J genes are TRBV11-2 and TRBJ2-7; 10 bases are a match to TRBD2. Germline loops: CDR1 SGHAT, CDR2 FQNNGV. This CDR3 contains 19 residues. After removal of 5 bases from V and 4 bases from J, the junction contained 20 bases not matched to a gene. This CDR3 reads CASSRAPLVAGGQGYEQYF. The CDR3 nucleotides are TGTGCCAGCAGCAGGGCTCCCCTGGTAGCGGGAGGCCAAGGGTACGAGCAGTACTTC.

The gene calls are TRBV7-2 and TRBJ2-1; 13 nucleotides match TRBD2. Germline loops: CDR1 SGHTA, CDR2 FQGNSA. Germline trimming cut 3 bases from V and 6 bases from J; bases unmatched to any gene: 5. This CDR3 is 16 amino acids long. CDR3 loop: CASSLETSGRTNEQFF. The CDR3 DNA is TGTGCCAGCAGCTTGGAGACTAGCGGGAGGACCAATGAGCAGTTCTTC.

The table lists this clone with many counts. The chain uses TRBV28 and TRBJ1-2; D is perhaps TRBD1 (5 bases). This CDR3 is built from 16 residues. V was shortened by 4 bases and J by 6 bases, with 21 bases between the two germline ends. Germline CDR1 reads MDHEN; CDR2 reads SYDVKM. CDR3: CASSSPHPGLTNGYTF. CDR3 DNA: TGTGCCAGCAGTTCCCCCCACCCGGGACTCACGAATGGCTACACCTTC.

The chain is built from TRBV5-5 and TRBJ2-3, with D unresolved. Germline V gene data show CDR1 as SGHKS and CDR2 as YYEKEE (reference sequence). V was pared by 2 bases and J by 2 bases, with 3 bases between. This CDR3 has 12 amino acids. CDR3 protein: CASSLDTDTQYF. DNA for the CDR3: TGTGCCAGCAGCTTAGACACAGATACGCAGTATTTT.

This chain uses TRBV7-9 with TRBJ2-5, with TRBD2 identical over 9 bases. CDR1 and CDR2 (germline): SEHNR, FQNEAQ (reference sequence). V shed 2 bases, J shed 4 bases, and the junction held 17 bases outside the gene matches. This CDR3 region has 19 residues. DNA of the CDR3: TGTGCCAGCAGCTTAAGGCCCCGTAGCGGGAGTAAGATCGGAGAGACCCAGTACTTC. This translates into CASSLRPRSGSKIGETQYF. The full variable domain, with the rest looked up from reference TRBV7-9 and TRBJ2-5, is DTGVSQNPRHKITKRGQNVTFRCDPISEHNRLYWYRQTLGQGPEFLTYFQNEAQLEKSRLLSDRFSAERPKGSFSTLEIQRTEQGDSAMYLCASSLRPRSGSKIGETQYFGPGTRLLVL.

This clone was observed at least ten times. The gene calls are TRBV28 and TRBJ2-1; 7 positions match TRBD2. With V trimmed by 10 bases and J by 13 bases, 10 bases remained unmatched. This CDR3 comprises 11 residues. The V gene's germline CDR1 is MDHEN and CDR2 SYDVKM. Here the CDR3 DNA reads TGTGCCACCGAGGGGCGGGAGAAACAGTTCTTC. It codes for CATEGREKQFF. Using reference TRBV28 and TRBJ2-1 for the parts outside the CDR3, the full variable domain is DVKVTQSSRYLVKRTGEKVFLECVQDMDHENMFWYRQDPGLGLRLIYFSYDVKMKEKGDIPEGYSVSREKKERFSLILESASTNQTSMYLCATEGREKQFFGPGTRLTVL.

The chain uses TRBV10-3 and TRBJ2-2, with 7 bases that match TRBD1. This CDR3 comprises 17 residues. Germline V CDR1 and CDR2: ENHRY, SYGVKD. Losses at the gene ends were 0 bases for V and 5 bases for J; bases not matched to a gene: 9. The chain's CDR3 is CAISESGQIGWTGELFF. The CDR3 DNA is TGTGCCATCAGTGAGTCGGGACAGATTGGCTGGACCGGGGAGCTGTTTTTT.

The rearrangement uses TRBV7-8 and TRBJ2-4; D is possibly TRBD1 (5 bases). The germline CDR1 and CDR2 sequences are SGHVS and FQNEAQ. The CDR3 has 15 residues. Deletions cut 2 bases from V and 6 bases from J, with 14 bases between. The chain's CDR3 is CASSLSATGGNIQYF. The DNA for the CDR3 is TGTGCCAGCAGCTTAAGTGCAACAGGCGGAAACATTCAGTACTTC.

This clone has just a few counts. The chain combines TRBV30 with TRBJ2-3; unclear D gene. This CDR3 spans 13 amino acids. The germline V gene has CDR1 GTSNPN and CDR2 SVGIG (reference sequence). Trimming removed 0 bases from V and 8 bases from J, with 12 bases in between. In DNA form, the CDR3 reads TGTGCCTGGAGTGTTAATCTTTTCCCTACGCAGTATTTT. Translation gives CAWSVNLFPTQYF.

In its sample, this clone was seen once. The identical CDR3 is also encoded by other nucleotide sequences in the sample. The chain has TRBV28 and TRBJ2-5; D remains unclear. CDR1 MDHEN and CDR2 SYDVKM come from the germline V gene. Trimming cost V 3 bases and J 5 bases, with 7 bases left between them. The CDR3 spans 12 residues. DNA for the CDR3: TGTGCCAGCAGTTTGGGGTATGAGACCCAGTACTTC. Protein: CASSLGYETQYF.

As to this clone: A read error is likely here: a far larger clone is one base away. Other DNA sequences in this sample translate to the same CDR3. V and J are TRBV2 and TRBJ2-5; a possible D gene is TRBD2 (7 bases). The V end was cut by 8 bases, the J end by 10 bases, with 20 bases between. This CDR3 comprises 13 residues. CDR1 SNHLY and CDR2 FYNNEI come from the germline V gene. The CDR3 loop is CASGGADLGDQYF. The CDR3 DNA sequence: TGTGCCAGCGGGGGGGCGGACCTGGGGGACCAGTACTTC.

The chain couples TRBV7-9 to TRBJ1-1, with D possibly being TRBD1 (5 bases). From germline, CDR1 is SEHNR and CDR2 FQNEAQ (reference sequence). This CDR3 is 18 amino acids long. Trimming stripped 5 bases from V and 5 bases from J, with 27 bases between. DNA for the CDR3: TGTGCCAGCAGCCCTGTCCTCTCCGGGACCGGAAGGAGGACTGAAGCTTTCTTT. It codes for CASSPVLSGTGRRTEAFF.

As DNA, the CDR3 is TGTGCCAGCAGTCAAGCGGGGTCGAACACCGGGGAGCTGTTTTTT. It is translated as CASSQAGSNTGELFF. The rearrangement uses TRBV27 and TRBJ2-2; TRBD2 aligns across 7 bases. Germline CDR1 reads MNHEY; CDR2 reads SMNVEV (reference sequence). The CDR3 has 15 residues. The ends lost 5 bases at V and 0 bases at J; junction bases unmatched: 3.

The J gene is TRBJ2-2, the V gene TRBV7-2; TRBD1 agrees at 9 bases. Unmatched junction bases numbered 10, after V lost 7 bases and J lost 7 bases. Germline CDR1 reads SGHTA; CDR2 reads FQGNSA. This CDR3 is 15 amino acids long. CDR3 in amino acids: CASTVQGAQVGELFF. The CDR3 DNA reads as TGTGCCAGCACCGTACAGGGGGCGCAGGTCGGGGAGCTGTTTTTT. Variable domain in full (rest from reference TRBV7-2 and TRBJ2-2): GAGVSQSPSNKVTEKGKDVELRCDPISGHTALYWYRQSLGQGLEFLIYFQGNSAPDKSGLPSDRFSAERTGGSVSTLTIQRTQQEDSAVYLCASTVQGAQVGELFFGEGSRLTVL.

This clone was found many times. This chain links TRBV7-9 with TRBJ2-3; TRBD2 aligns across 7 bases. The CDR3 is 14 residues long. V shed 8 bases, J shed 2 bases, and the junction held 7 bases outside the gene matches. The germline gives CDR1 SEHNR, CDR2 FQNEAQ (reference sequence). The CDR3 loop reads CASVGLQNTDTQYF. The CDR3 nucleotides are TGTGCCAGCGTGGGACTACAGAACACAGATACGCAGTATTTT.

The chain uses TRBV18 and TRBJ2-1; tentative D call: TRBD1 (5 bases). The V and J ends lost 1 base and 10 bases respectively, with 11 bases between them. This CDR3 contains 13 residues. Per germline, CDR1 KGHSH and CDR2 LQKENI. CDR3 nucleotide sequence: TGTGCCAGCTCACCACTTCATAGGACAGAGCAGTTCTTC. This encodes CASSPLHRTEQFF.

The chain has TRBV5-4 and TRBJ2-5, with D possibly matching TRBD1 (6 bases). CDR1 and CDR2 from the germline V gene are SGHNT and YYREEE (reference sequence). V lost 4 bases, J lost 1 base, and 11 bases lay in between. This CDR3 comprises 14 residues. The CDR3 sequence: CASSQGTAQETQYF. DNA for the CDR3: TGTGCCAGCAGCCAGGGGACGGCCCAAGAGACCCAGTACTTC.

This chain links TRBV19 with TRBJ2-7; 8 bases align to TRBD2. The CDR3 extends over 15 amino acids. Germline V gives CDR1 LNHDA, CDR2 SQIVND (reference sequence). V gave up 4 bases and J gave up 2 bases; unmatched junction bases: 7. For the CDR3, the DNA is TGTGCCAGTAGTAGGGGTGGACTAGCAGCCTACGAGCAGTACTTC. Translating gives CASSRGGLAAYEQYF.